Following are 27 T cell receptor beta chains from one sample sequenced in a study of blood T cell repertoires in COVID-19. Some clones are missing from TCRdb's copy, which holds only in-frame ones; the method was immunoSEQ multiplex PCR. The sample holds approximately 140,000 clones, 88% seen once. Input material: peripheral blood. The receptors originated from a man between 70 and 80 years old with active COVID-19.

This clone was counted only a few times. This rearrangement joins TRBV24-1 to TRBJ1-5, with 7 bases aligning to TRBD1. The germline V gene encodes CDR1 KGHDR and CDR2 SFDVKD. The CDR3 has 15 amino acids. The V gene end was trimmed by 9 bases and the J gene end by 0 bases; junction bases not matched to a gene: 7. CDR3 amino acids: CATQPGQYSNQPQHF. The CDR3 DNA follows: TGTGCCACCCAACCGGGACAGTATAGCAATCAGCCCCAGCATTTT.

The chain couples TRBV2 to TRBJ1-5, with D possibly TRBD1 on 6 matching bases. V dropped 8 bases and J dropped 7 bases, with 18 bases sitting between them. The CDR3 totals 14 residues. Germline CDR1 reads SNHLY; CDR2 reads FYNNEI. The CDR3 loop is CASSSIDRSQPQHF. The CDR3 DNA sequence: TGTGCCAGCTCTTCAATCGACAGGTCCCAGCCCCAGCATTTT.

The count of this clone is one. The J gene is TRBJ2-1, the V gene TRBV5-1; possible D gene TRBD2, 5 bases. The CDR3 is 14 amino acids. V lost 0 bases and J lost 5, with 9 bases in between. The germline V gene has CDR1 SGHRS and CDR2 YFSETQ. CDR3 amino acids: CASSLAGWDNEQFF. The CDR3 DNA follows: TGCGCCAGCAGCTTGGCGGGGTGGGACAATGAGCAGTTCTTC.

The rearrangement joins TRBV7-9 to TRBJ1-1; D is ambiguous. Trimming took 5 bases from V and 6 from J, leaving 16 bases between them. Per germline, CDR1 SEHNR and CDR2 FQNEAQ (reference sequence). This CDR3 spans 14 amino acids. CDR3 protein: CASSAGRVSAEAFF. The DNA of the CDR3 is TGTGCCAGCAGCGCCGGGAGGGTGTCGGCTGAAGCTTTCTTT.

The chain combines TRBV7-2 with TRBJ2-4, with D possibly being TRBD2 (5 bases). This CDR3 spans 15 amino acids. CDR1 is SGHTA, CDR2 FQGNSA, per germline. V lost 2 bases and J 2 bases, leaving 10 bases between the germline ends. CDR3 in amino acids: CASSLIGLSKNIQYF. The CDR3 DNA is TGTGCCAGCAGCTTAATTGGACTCTCCAAAAACATTCAGTACTTC.

The chain links TRBV4-1 to TRBJ2-2; no definite D call. Germline CDR1 and CDR2: MGHRA and YSYEKL. V gave up 4 bases and J gave up 5 bases, with 11 bases separating them. The CDR3 spans 14 residues. The CDR3 region is CASSPPVRTGELFF. The CDR3 DNA reads as TGCGCCAGCAGCCCCCCCGTGAGGACCGGGGAGCTGTTTTTT.

This chain links TRBV10-3 with TRBJ2-1; 11 bases fit TRBD2. This CDR3 comprises 17 residues. The germline gives CDR1 ENHRY, CDR2 SYGVKD. Trimming took 3 bases from V and 4 from J; bases not matched to a gene: 8. The CDR3 here is CAISDILTSGTYNEQFF. CDR3 nucleotides: TGTGCCATCAGTGATATATTGACTAGCGGGACTTACAATGAGCAGTTCTTC.

The rearrangement uses TRBV19 and TRBJ1-4, with 9 positions matching TRBD1. V lost 6 bases and J lost 5; bases outside the gene matches: 10. The CDR3 covers 16 residues. From germline, CDR1 is LNHDA and CDR2 SQIVND (reference sequence). CDR3 sequence reads: CASSIGTGTRNEKLFF. The CDR3 region has the DNA TGTGCCAGTAGCATCGGGACAGGGACTAGAAATGAAAAACTGTTTTTT.

The genes are TRBV5-1 and TRBJ2-2; D possibly corresponds to TRBD2 (5 bases). The germline CDR1 and CDR2 sequences are SGHRS and YFSETQ. The CDR3 contains 14 residues. V was trimmed by 2 bases and J by 11 bases, leaving 16 bases between them. CDR3 amino acids: CASSFRDAREELFF. CDR3 nucleotide sequence: TGCGCCAGCAGCTTCCGGGATGCTCGTGAAGAGCTGTTTTTT.

Turning to this clone: Other DNA sequences of this sample code for an identical CDR3. This chain uses TRBV4-1 with TRBJ2-1; 11 bases agree with TRBD2. The germline V gene has CDR1 MGHRA and CDR2 YSYEKL. The CDR3 totals 18 residues. V shed 3 bases, J shed 0 bases, and the junction held 7 bases outside the gene matches. The CDR3 here is CASSHETSGASSYNEQFF. The CDR3 DNA is TGCGCCAGCAGCCACGAGACTAGCGGGGCTAGCTCCTACAATGAGCAGTTCTTC.

There are a few counts of this clone. The chain has TRBV6-6 and TRBJ1-5; TRBD1 is a possible D gene (6 bases). CDR3 length equals 15 residues. Trimming cost V 4 bases and J 0 bases, with 10 bases left between them. Germline V gene lookup returns CDR1 MNHNY and CDR2 SVGAGI (reference sequence). CDR3 sequence: CASSLGHYSNQPQHF. Written as DNA, the CDR3 is TGTGCCAGCAGTTTGGGACACTATAGCAATCAGCCCCAGCATTTT.

V is TRBV4-3 and J is TRBJ2-1; 13 bases map to TRBD2. Trimming at V came to 1 base and at J to 7 bases, leaving 10 bases not matched to a gene. The CDR3 is 18 residues long. Germline loops: CDR1 LGHNA, CDR2 YSLEER. The chain's CDR3 is CASSQVHLLAGGPNEQFF. For the CDR3, the DNA is TGCGCCAGCAGCCAAGTCCACCTACTAGCGGGAGGGCCTAATGAGCAGTTCTTC.

The chain has TRBV27 and TRBJ2-5, with TRBD1 matching over 8 bases. J gave up 5 bases and V 8 bases, and 16 bases lay outside the gene matches. This CDR3 spans 16 amino acids. The germline V gene encodes CDR1 MNHEY and CDR2 SMNVEV (reference sequence). This chain's CDR3 is CASSGAGGAIWETQYF. The CDR3 DNA reads as TGTGCCAGCTCGGGCGCAGGGGGCGCGATATGGGAGACCCAGTACTTC.

The chain links TRBV9 to TRBJ2-1; D perhaps matches TRBD2 (6 bases). This CDR3 region has 16 residues. V was clipped by 0 bases and J by 5 bases, with 15 bases between them. Looked up from germline, CDR1 is SGDLS and CDR2 is YYNGEE. In nucleotides, the CDR3 is TGTGCCAGCAGCGTAGCCCTCTTGCGGGACCACAATGAGCAGTTCTTC. Translating it yields CASSVALLRDHNEQFF. The full variable domain, rest sourced from reference TRBV9 and TRBJ2-1, is DSGVTQTPKHLITATGQRVTLRCSPRSGDLSVYWYQQSLDQGLQFLIQYYNGEERAKGNILERFSAQQFPDLHSELNLSSLELGDSALYFCASSVALLRDHNEQFFGPGTRLTVL.

This chain links TRBV7-9 with TRBJ2-7, with 8 nucleotides matching TRBD2. The germline V gene encodes CDR1 SEHNR and CDR2 FQNEAQ (reference sequence). The CDR3 runs 13 residues. With 5 bases clipped from V and 3 bases from J, the junction kept 3 bases outside the gene matches. The CDR3 region is CASSRLAFYEQYF. The DNA for the CDR3 is TGTGCCAGCAGCCGACTAGCGTTCTACGAGCAGTACTTC.

This clone was picked up a small number of times. V gene TRBV4-1 combines with J gene TRBJ1-5; possible D gene TRBD1, 6 bases. Trimming removed 0 bases from V and 2 bases from J, with 14 bases in between. Germline V gene sequence: CDR1 MGHRA, CDR2 YSYEKL. The CDR3 is 17 amino acids. CDR3 region: CASSQDQGTYGNQPQHF. DNA of the CDR3: TGCGCCAGCAGCCAAGATCAGGGGACCTATGGCAATCAGCCCCAGCATTTT.

The V and J genes are TRBV4-1 and TRBJ2-7; the match to TRBD2 covers 10 bases. CDR1 and CDR2 (germline): MGHRA, YSYEKL. V shed 2 bases and J 0 bases; nucleotides not matched to a gene: 4. CDR3 length: 16 residues. The CDR3: CASSQQGLASSYEQYF. DNA of the CDR3: TGCGCCAGCAGCCAACAGGGACTAGCGTCCTCCTACGAGCAGTACTTC.

CDR3 loop: CASSQGGTGTTYEQYF. The CDR3 nucleotides are TGCGCCAGCAGCCAGGGGGGGACAGGGACCACCTACGAGCAGTACTTC. The V gene is TRBV4-1, the J gene TRBJ2-7; 9 nucleotides line up with TRBD1. Germline V lookup: CDR1 MGHRA, CDR2 YSYEKL. There are 16 residues in the CDR3. Trimming at V came to 3 bases and at J to 2 bases, leaving 8 bases not matched to a gene.

The V and J genes are TRBV5-4 and TRBJ2-7; TRBD2 might be the D (6 bases). The CDR3 runs to 16 residues. Germline CDR1 SGHNT, CDR2 YYREEE (reference sequence). The ends were cut back, 4 bases at V and 6 bases at J, with 23 bases in the middle. The CDR3 DNA reads TGTGCCAGCAGCCCTGGTGGAGGGAACGGCCGTTCCGAGCAGTACTTC. Protein sequence: CASSPGGGNGRSEQYF.

V gene TRBV15 combines with J gene TRBJ1-4, with TRBD1 matching over 9 bases. The CDR3 sequence is 13 residues long. Germline V gene sequence: CDR1 LNHNV, CDR2 YYDKDF (reference sequence). The V segment lost 0 bases and the J segment 12 bases; nucleotides outside the gene matches: 2. CDR3 loop: CATSRDRQGELFF. Written as DNA, the CDR3 is TGTGCCACCAGCAGAGATAGACAGGGGGAACTGTTTTTT.

The rearrangement links TRBV6-2 or TRBV6-3 to TRBJ1-1; D is ambiguous. The germline gives CDR1 MNHEY, CDR2 SVGEGT. V was pared by 4 bases and J by 1 base, with 7 bases between. This CDR3 has 13 amino acids. The CDR3 sequence is CASSLAKNTEAFF. The DNA of the CDR3 is TGTGCCAGCAGTTTAGCCAAGAACACTGAAGCTTTCTTT.

V is TRBV6-5 and J is TRBJ2-7; the match to TRBD1 covers 8 bases. The V and J ends lost 7 bases and 4 bases, in that order; junction bases with no gene match: 12. This CDR3 region has 15 residues. The germline gives CDR1 MNHEY, CDR2 SVGAGI. CDR3 residues: CASMRQGPSQYEQYF. The CDR3 DNA reads TGTGCCAGCATGAGACAGGGGCCCTCCCAATACGAGCAGTACTTC.

The V gene is TRBV7-9, the J gene TRBJ1-1; D uncertain. The V end was cut by 3 bases, the J end by 4 bases, with 9 bases between. The CDR3 loop spans 13 amino acids. Germline CDR1 reads SEHNR; CDR2 reads FQNEAQ (reference sequence). The CDR3 loop is CASSFAGGTEAFF. Here the CDR3 DNA reads TGTGCCAGCAGCTTCGCGGGCGGCACTGAAGCTTTCTTT.

The V and J genes are TRBV5-8 and TRBJ2-7, with D perhaps matching TRBD2 (6 bases). In germline, CDR1 is SGHTS, CDR2 YDEGEE. V lost 5 bases to trimming and J lost 4 bases, with 10 bases between them. The CDR3 loop spans 12 amino acids. CDR3 amino acids: CASSRTNYEQYF. In DNA, the CDR3 is TGTGCCAGCAGTAGGACTAATTACGAGCAGTACTTC.

The chain uses TRBV6-6 and TRBJ1-4; the match to TRBD1 covers 8 bases. The V and J ends lost 7 bases and 7 bases, in that order; junction bases with no gene match: 8. This CDR3 is built from 14 residues. Germline V lookup: CDR1 MNHNY, CDR2 SVGAGI (reference sequence). The CDR3 sequence: CASNPGTGPEKLFF. The CDR3 DNA sequence: TGTGCCAGCAATCCCGGGACAGGCCCTGAAAAACTGTTTTTT.

The chain is built from TRBV27 and TRBJ2-7, with a possible D match to TRBD2 (6 bases). The V gene lost 6 bases and the J gene lost 5 bases, with 17 bases spanning the gap. Germline lookup yields CDR1 MNHEY and CDR2 SMNVEV (reference sequence). The CDR3 runs 14 residues. The CDR3 region has the DNA TGTGCCAGCAGGGTCGGGACTCGTAAGGACGAGCAGTACTTC. This gives the protein CASRVGTRKDEQYF.

The chain carries TRBV7-2 and TRBJ1-6; D is perhaps TRBD1 (6 bases). CDR1 and CDR2 (germline): SGHTA, FQGNSA. Trimming cost V 5 bases and J 9 bases, with 14 bases left between them. The CDR3 extends over 14 amino acids. The CDR3: CASSLKGDRSPLHF. The CDR3 coding sequence is TGTGCCAGCAGCCTAAAGGGGGATCGTTCACCCCTCCACTTT. Using reference TRBV7-2 and TRBJ1-6 for the parts outside the CDR3, the full variable domain is GAGVSQSPSNKVTEKGKDVELRCDPISGHTALYWYRQSLGQGLEFLIYFQGNSAPDKSGLPSDRFSAERTGGSVSTLTIQRTQQEDSAVYLCASSLKGDRSPLHFGNGTRLTVT.